Below, 14 T cell receptor beta chains from the same sample are listed, as sequenced in a study of cytotoxic CD8 clonotypes in ibrutinib-treated CLL. Repertoires were generated with immunoSEQ multiplex PCR, while TCRdb's copy carries only in-frame clones and drops some. Of roughly 28,000 clones detected, roughly 57% appear once; the ten largest clones hold around 15%. This material consisted of PBMCs, taken before ibrutinib treatment. These receptors originate from a human donor with chronic lymphocytic leukemia.

Relative to its sample, this clone is medium-sized. The genes are TRBV4-1 and TRBJ1-6; 7 positions agree with TRBD1. The CDR3 loop spans 15 amino acids. Looked up from germline, CDR1 is MGHRA and CDR2 is YSYEKL. Trimming cost V 4 bases and J 5 bases; bases outside gene matches: 5. CDR3 region: CASSPGTVNNSPLHF. CDR3 DNA sequence: TGCGCCAGCAGCCCGGGGACAGTGAATAATTCACCCCTCCACTTT.

The J gene is TRBJ1-5, the V gene TRBV4-1, with D possibly being TRBD1 (5 bases). From germline, CDR1 is MGHRA and CDR2 YSYEKL. The V end lost 2 bases, the J end lost 7 bases, and 15 bases lay between the germline ends. This CDR3 has 15 amino acids. The CDR3 sequence: CASSQQEQVGQPQHF. The CDR3 nucleotides read TGCGCCAGCAGCCAACAGGAACAGGTTGGCCAGCCCCAGCATTTT.

The genes are TRBV5-1 and TRBJ2-1, with TRBD2 matching over 15 bases. V trimming: 3 bases; J trimming: 0 bases; junction bases outside the gene matches: 4. Germline CDR1 SGHRS, CDR2 YFSETQ. The CDR3 is 18 residues long. The CDR3 reads CASSSGLAGGNSYNEQFF. CDR3 sequence (DNA): TGCGCCAGCAGCTCCGGACTAGCGGGAGGGAACTCCTACAATGAGCAGTTCTTC.

The table lists this clone with a few counts. The chain is built from TRBV11-2 and TRBJ1-6; no reliable D call. V gave up 5 bases and J gave up 9 bases, with 11 bases separating them. The CDR3 has 13 amino acids. Germline-derived CDR1 and CDR2 are SGHAT and FQNNGV. CDR3 DNA sequence: TGTGCCAGCAGCCCCTTCCCCGGTTCACCCCTCCACTTT. Translating gives CASSPFPGSPLHF.

V is TRBV7-2 and J is TRBJ1-2; TRBD1 agrees at 7 bases. The CDR3 has 16 residues. Germline V gene lookup returns CDR1 SGHTA and CDR2 FQGNSA. Unmatched junction bases numbered 9, after V lost 5 bases and J lost 0 bases. The CDR3 DNA follows: TGTGCCAGCAGCATTCAGACAGGGTTTTCTAACTATGGCTACACCTTC. The encoded protein is CASSIQTGFSNYGYTF. Filled out from reference TRBV7-2 and TRBJ1-2, the complete variable domain reads GAGVSQSPSNKVTEKGKDVELRCDPISGHTALYWYRQSLGQGLEFLIYFQGNSAPDKSGLPSDRFSAERTGGSVSTLTIQRTQQEDSAVYLCASSIQTGFSNYGYTFGSGTRLTVV.

This clone was observed a single time. The chain joins TRBV5-6 to TRBJ1-6; no clear D gene. V was clipped by 7 bases and J by 8 bases, with 13 bases between them. Germline V lookup: CDR1 SGHDT, CDR2 YYEEEE. The CDR3 contains 13 residues. The CDR3: CASQRGRYSPLHF. The DNA of the CDR3 is TGTGCCAGCCAACGAGGACGTTATTCACCCCTCCACTTT.

This clone was counted only a few times. V gene TRBV19 combines with J gene TRBJ2-6, with TRBD2 as a possible D gene (5 bases). Trimming took off 7 bases at V and 4 bases at J, with 20 bases between the two ends. Germline lookup yields CDR1 LNHDA and CDR2 SQIVND (reference sequence). The CDR3 has 17 amino acids. The CDR3 DNA follows: TGTGCCAGTATCGGGGTGGGAGTCAGGAGCGGGGCCAACGTCCTGACTTTC. Translating it yields CASIGVGVRSGANVLTF.

This clone has only a few counts. The chain couples TRBV5-1 to TRBJ2-2; no definite D call. V lost 5 bases to trimming and J lost 0 bases, with 11 bases between them. From germline, CDR1 is SGHRS and CDR2 YFSETQ. This CDR3 contains 15 residues. CDR3 sequence (DNA): TGCGCCAGCAGGACGGACCCCGCGAACACCGGGGAGCTGTTTTTT. Amino acids: CASRTDPANTGELFF.

The chain has TRBV25-1 and TRBJ2-3; 10 bases line up with TRBD2. This CDR3 is built from 16 residues. V lost 8 bases to trimming and J lost 5 bases; unmatched junction nucleotides: 13. From germline, CDR1 is MGHDK and CDR2 SYGVNS. The CDR3 loop is CASVGKAGGRIDTQYF. CDR3 nucleotides: TGTGCCAGCGTGGGGAAAGCGGGGGGGCGAATAGATACGCAGTATTTT.

CDR3 bases: TGTGCCTGGAGGGGTTGGTCCTACAATGAGCAGTTCTTC. This encodes CAWRGWSYNEQFF. The chain employs TRBV30 and TRBJ2-1; D is unresolved. V lost 3 bases, J lost 1 base, and 7 bases lay in between. CDR3 size: 13 residues. CDR1 and CDR2 (germline): GTSNPN, SVGIG (reference sequence).

The chain links TRBV18 to TRBJ2-7; possibly TRBD1 or TRBD2 for D (6 bases each). The ends were cut back, 3 bases at V and 5 bases at J, with 17 bases in the middle. The CDR3 is made up of 15 amino acids. CDR1 and CDR2 (germline): KGHSH, LQKENI. CDR3 loop: CASSPKGGRWDEQYF. The CDR3 nucleotides are TGTGCCAGCTCACCGAAGGGGGGCCGGTGGGACGAGCAGTACTTC.

The gene calls are TRBV19 and TRBJ1-2; TRBD1 is a possible D gene (5 bases). V lost 5 bases and J 1 base, leaving 11 bases between the germline ends. The CDR3 consists of 14 residues. Germline values: CDR1 LNHDA, CDR2 SQIVND (reference sequence). The CDR3 protein is CASSWGNGNYGYTF. The CDR3 coding sequence is TGTGCCAGTAGTTGGGGGAATGGTAACTATGGCTACACCTTC.

This chain uses TRBV13 with TRBJ2-2; 11 bases agree with TRBD2. There are 18 residues in the CDR3. V trimming: 5 bases; J trimming: 7 bases; junction bases outside the gene matches: 15. The V gene's germline CDR1 is PRHDT and CDR2 FYEKMQ (reference sequence). CDR3: CASSPVAGGPKKGGELFF. The CDR3 DNA follows: TGTGCCAGCAGCCCTGTAGCGGGAGGGCCCAAGAAGGGCGGGGAGCTGTTTTTT.

This chain connects TRBV10-3 to TRBJ1-3; no definite D call. CDR3 length: 15 amino acids. From germline, CDR1 is ENHRY and CDR2 SYGVKD. V was pared by 0 bases and J by 0 bases, with 6 bases between. CDR3 protein: CAISESANSGNTIYF. The CDR3 DNA reads as TGTGCCATCAGTGAGTCTGCCAACTCTGGAAACACCATATATTTT.